This TCR beta chain was obtained from a study of blood T cell repertoires in COVID-19. Clones were sequenced by immunoSEQ multiplex PCR, and TCRdb holds only the in-frame ones, with some missing. The sample consists of 18,000 or so clones, more than 75% of them appearing once. The germline gives CDR1 LGHDT, CDR2 YNNKEL (reference sequence). The CDR3 consists of 12 residues. V shed 0 bases and J shed 8 bases, with 5 bases lying between them. Material: peripheral blood. The source of this sequence is a human donor with active COVID-19. The donor label of this sample is uncertain. This chain joins TRBV3-1 (or the pseudogene TRBV3-2) and TRBJ2-4; possible D gene TRBD1, 5 bases. The CDR3 DNA sequence: TGTGCCAGCAGCCAAGACAGGGACATTCAGTACTTC. Amino acids: CASSQDRDIQYF.